Below, 18 T cell receptor beta chains from the same sample are listed, as sequenced in a study of lymphopenia after photon versus proton radiotherapy. This table comes from immunoSEQ multiplex PCR, and its TCRdb copy is limited to in-frame clones, with some not included. The table has roughly 26,000 clones, approximately 84% seen once. The source material was peripheral blood, sampled from a patient treated with photon-based radiotherapy. Receptors originate from a man between 40 and 49 years old with gastric cancer.

V and J are TRBV30 and TRBJ1-4; 7 bases are a match to TRBD1. Germline CDR1 is GTSNPN and CDR2 is SVGIG (reference sequence). Trimming at V came to 2 bases and at J to 4 bases, leaving 7 bases not matched to a gene. The CDR3 covers 15 residues. CDR3 loop: CAWSTSGQFNEKLFF. The CDR3 DNA follows: TGTGCCTGGAGTACGTCGGGACAGTTTAATGAAAAACTGTTTTTT. Full variable domain (rest looked up from reference TRBV30 and TRBJ1-4): SQTIHQWPATLVQPVGSPLSLECTVEGTSNPNLYWYRQAAGRGLQLLFYSVGIGQISSEVPQNLSASRPQDRQFILSSKKLLLSDSGFYLCAWSTSGQFNEKLFFGSGTQLSVL.

The chain links TRBV4-2 to TRBJ1-6; D call uncertain. V lost 6 bases and J lost 4, with 7 bases in between. This CDR3 has 13 amino acids. The germline V gene encodes CDR1 LGHNA and CDR2 YNFKEQ. The CDR3 nucleotides read TGTGCCAGCAGTCCGGCATATAATTCACCCCTCCACTTT. Amino acid sequence: CASSPAYNSPLHF.

V is TRBV11-2 and J is TRBJ2-1; D may be TRBD1 or TRBD2 (5 bases each). Germline assignment: CDR1 SGHAT and CDR2 FQNNGV. V was trimmed by 6 bases and J by 0 bases, leaving 18 bases between them. The CDR3 extends over 17 amino acids. CDR3 residues: CASRFRDPRGSYNEQFF. CDR3 nucleotide sequence: TGTGCCAGCAGGTTCCGGGACCCACGGGGCTCCTACAATGAGCAGTTCTTC.

By sample share, this clone is medium-sized (0.01 to 0.1%). The V gene is TRBV11-2, the J gene TRBJ1-2; no firm D call. The CDR3 is made up of 14 amino acids. V lost 5 bases to trimming and J lost 1 base, with 11 bases between them. The germline CDR1 and CDR2 sequences are SGHAT and FQNNGV. CDR3 amino acids: CASSALRDNYGYTF. The DNA of the CDR3 is TGTGCCAGCAGCGCCCTTAGGGATAACTATGGCTACACCTTC.

This chain connects TRBV13 to TRBJ1-6; 8 positions match TRBD1. V gave up 5 bases and J gave up 7 bases; unmatched junction bases: 7. CDR1 and CDR2 from the germline V gene are PRHDT and FYEKMQ (reference sequence). The CDR3 loop spans 15 amino acids. The DNA of the CDR3 is TGTGCCAGCAGCGCCACAGGGGACAGGAATTCACCCCTCCACTTT. Translation gives CASSATGDRNSPLHF.

The chain employs TRBV7-9 and TRBJ2-7; 7 nucleotides agree with TRBD1. J was trimmed by 3 bases and V by 5 bases; bases with no gene match: 4. The germline CDR1 and CDR2 sequences are SEHNR and FQNEAQ (reference sequence). This CDR3 is built from 13 residues. In DNA form, the CDR3 reads TGTGCCAGCAGCGTAACAGGGGTCTACGAGCAGTACTTC. Translating it yields CASSVTGVYEQYF.

The rearrangement links TRBV7-3 to TRBJ2-1; TRBD1 agrees at 10 bases. Per the germline V gene, CDR1 is SGHTA and CDR2 is FQGTGA. This CDR3 contains 13 residues. Trimming took 5 bases from V and 9 from J; bases not matched to a gene: 4. The CDR3 DNA sequence: TGTGCCAGCAGCACCGGACAGGGGGGTGAGCAGTTCTTC. Amino acid sequence: CASSTGQGGEQFF. Drawing the rest from reference TRBV7-3 and TRBJ2-1, the complete variable domain is GAGVSQTPSNKVTEKGKYVELRCDPISGHTALYWYRQSLGQGPEFLIYFQGTGAADDSGLPNDRFFAVRPEGSVSTLKIQRTERGDSAVYLCASSTGQGGEQFFGPGTRLTVL.

The chain carries TRBV7-3 and TRBJ2-3; D gene uncertain. The V gene's germline CDR1 is SGHTA and CDR2 FQGTGA. This CDR3 has 13 amino acids. V was shortened by 5 bases and J by 2 bases, with 8 bases between the two germline ends. The CDR3 DNA reads as TGTGCCAGCAGCCAAGCAGCCACAGATACGCAGTATTTT. Its translation is CASSQAATDTQYF.

The chain couples TRBV7-2 to TRBJ1-1, with a possible D match to TRBD1 (6 bases). This CDR3 has 14 amino acids. The germline V gene encodes CDR1 SGHTA and CDR2 FQGNSA. Trimming cost V 3 bases and J 6 bases, with 14 bases left between them. The CDR3 nucleotides read TGTGCCAGCAGCTTTAATACAGGGAGCGCTGAAGCTTTCTTT. The encoded protein is CASSFNTGSAEAFF.

The rearrangement joins TRBV11-2 to TRBJ2-1, with 12 bases that match TRBD2. Losses at the gene ends were 3 bases for V and 0 bases for J; bases not matched to a gene: 6. CDR3 length: 18 amino acids. CDR1 SGHAT and CDR2 FQNNGV come from the germline V gene. CDR3 DNA sequence: TGTGCCAGCAGCTTTACTAGCGGGGGGACCCCCTCCTACAATGAGCAGTTCTTC. Residues: CASSFTSGGTPSYNEQFF.

The V call is TRBV29-1, the J call TRBJ1-3, with 7 bases that match TRBD1. Germline V CDR1 and CDR2: SQVTM, ANQGSEA. The CDR3 spans 12 residues. The DNA of the CDR3 is TGCGCCAGTGTGGGACAGAGAAACACCATATATTTT. Amino acids: CASVGQRNTIYF. Together with reference TRBV29-1 and TRBJ1-3, the CDR3 gives the full variable domain: SAVISQKPSRDICQRGTSLTIQCQVDSQVTMMFWYRQQPGQSLTLIATANQGSEATYESGFVIDKFPISRPNLTFSTLTVSNMSPEDSSIYLCASVGQRNTIYFGEGSWLTVV.

The chain joins TRBV15 to TRBJ1-4; no definite D call. The V gene lost 2 bases and the J gene lost 4 bases, with 17 bases spanning the gap. CDR1 is LNHNV and CDR2 is YYDKDF in the germline V gene (reference sequence). This CDR3 region has 17 residues. CDR3 residues: CATSRNLDGGSNEKLFF. The CDR3 coding sequence is TGTGCCACCAGCAGAAACCTGGACGGAGGGAGTAATGAAAAACTGTTTTTT.

The chain joins TRBV9 to TRBJ1-1; TRBD1 aligns across 7 bases. This CDR3 region has 16 residues. Trimming cost V 2 bases and J 1 base; bases outside gene matches: 8. The V gene's germline CDR1 is SGDLS and CDR2 YYNGEE. CDR3 sequence: CASSVGDSYSNTEAFF. Written as DNA, the CDR3 is TGTGCCAGCAGCGTGGGGGACAGCTACTCGAACACTGAAGCTTTCTTT.

This clone was seen once. The V gene is TRBV7-2, the J gene TRBJ2-4; tentatively, D is TRBD1 (6 bases). The V gene's germline CDR1 is SGHTA and CDR2 FQGNSA. The CDR3 is 14 residues long. Trimming took 4 bases from V and 9 from J, leaving 16 bases between them. The CDR3 coding sequence is TGTGCCAGCAGCTCGGGACAAGGGGGAAGCATTCAGTACTTC. Translation gives CASSSGQGGSIQYF.

The chain combines TRBV15 with TRBJ1-2; D is ambiguous. In germline, CDR1 is LNHNV, CDR2 YYDKDF (reference sequence). This CDR3 has 14 amino acids. V was shortened by 0 bases and J by 6 bases, with 11 bases between the two germline ends. CDR3 loop: CATSRDQSGNGYTF. The CDR3 DNA reads as TGTGCCACCAGCAGAGATCAATCGGGTAATGGCTACACCTTC.

The rearrangement links TRBV27 to TRBJ2-2; maybe TRBD1 (5 bases). CDR3 size: 17 residues. Germline CDR1 MNHEY, CDR2 SMNVEV (reference sequence). Between the trimmed V and J ends, which lost 3 bases and 4 bases, there was a span of 18 bases. CDR3 nucleotides: TGTGCCAGCAGTTTCTTGTGGGGCAGGGCGGTCACCGGGGAGCTGTTTTTT. Protein sequence: CASSFLWGRAVTGELFF.

This chain links TRBV20-1 with TRBJ1-3; D not certain. This CDR3 region has 11 residues. Trimming cost V 5 bases and J 4 bases, with 6 bases left between them. CDR1 is DFQATT, CDR2 SNEGSKA, per germline (reference sequence). DNA of the CDR3: TGCAGTGCTCCTTCCGGAAACACCATATATTTT. Its protein product is CSAPSGNTIYF.

The chain carries TRBV6-5 and TRBJ1-5, with 11 bases fitting TRBD1. The CDR3 is 15 amino acids. Germline V lookup: CDR1 MNHEY, CDR2 SVGAGI. Trimming cost V 7 bases and J 5 bases; bases outside gene matches: 7. In DNA form, the CDR3 reads TGTGCCAGCATCTCGGACAGGGGGCCTTATCAGCCCCAGCATTTT. This gives the protein CASISDRGPYQPQHF.